A selection of T cell receptor beta chains follows, all from one sample in a study of blood T cell repertoires in COVID-19. The data were produced by immunoSEQ multiplex PCR, yet TCRdb's version contains in-frame clones alone and is incomplete. The sample includes around 190,000 clones, roughly 84% of them seen just once. Sample: PBMCs or T cells enriched from blood (not recorded which). Receptors were obtained from a woman under 40 who had been exposed to COVID-19. CDR3s include the opening cysteine and the closing phenylalanine or tryptophan. D genes are given only for firm matches. Size is stated for part of the rows, as once, few or many counts, or as a class when the clone is expanded.

j_call: TRBJ2-7; clone_size: once; d_call: TRBD1; v_call: TRBV9; cdr3_aa: CASSVGQAPYEQYF; cdr3_nt: TGTGCCAGCAGCGTTGGACAGGCCCCCTACGAGCAGTACTTC
j_call: TRBJ1-4; clone_size: .; d_call: .; v_call: TRBV18; cdr3_aa: CASSHEGEKLFF; cdr3_nt: TGTGCCAGCTCACACGAGGGTGAAAAACTGTTTTTT
j_call: TRBJ1-4; clone_size: .; d_call: .; v_call: TRBV5-4; cdr3_aa: CASSLEGLGEKLFF; cdr3_nt: TGTGCCAGCAGCTTGGAGGGGTTGGGTGAAAAACTGTTTTTT
j_call: TRBJ1-2; clone_size: .; d_call: TRBD1; v_call: TRBV6-6; cdr3_aa: CASSPDRVWYNYGYTF; cdr3_nt: TGTGCCAGCAGCCCGGACAGGGTGTGGTATAACTATGGCTACACCTTC
j_call: TRBJ1-2; clone_size: .; d_call: .; v_call: TRBV27; cdr3_aa: CASSDSNTNYGYTF; cdr3_nt: TGTGCCAGCAGCGATTCTAATACTAACTATGGCTACACCTTC
j_call: TRBJ1-1; clone_size: once; d_call: TRBD1; v_call: TRBV6-5; cdr3_aa: CASSPSGQGAEAFF; cdr3_nt: TGTGCCAGCAGCCCCTCCGGGCAGGGGGCTGAAGCTTTCTTT
j_call: TRBJ2-5; clone_size: .; d_call: TRBD1; v_call: TRBV27; cdr3_aa: CASSLDRGSTQYF; cdr3_nt: TGTGCCAGCAGTCTGGACAGGGGATCGACCCAGTACTTC
j_call: TRBJ1-1; clone_size: .; d_call: TRBD1; v_call: TRBV7-9; cdr3_aa: CASSFGRTGGQAFF; cdr3_nt: TGTGCCAGCAGCTTTGGGCGAACAGGGGGACAGGCTTTCTTT
j_call: TRBJ2-1; clone_size: few; d_call: TRBD2; v_call: TRBV6-4; cdr3_aa: CASSESGGQYNEQFF; cdr3_nt: TGTGCCAGCAGTGAGAGCGGGGGACAATACAATGAGCAGTTCTTC
j_call: TRBJ2-5; clone_size: .; d_call: .; v_call: TRBV19; cdr3_aa: CASSKGWYQETQYF; cdr3_nt: TGTGCCAGTAGTAAGGGGTGGTACCAAGAGACCCAGTACTTC
j_call: TRBJ2-7; clone_size: .; d_call: TRBD1; v_call: TRBV15; cdr3_aa: CATSRDQGVSYEQYF; cdr3_nt: TGTGCCACCAGCAGAGATCAGGGGGTCTCCTACGAGCAGTACTTC
j_call: TRBJ1-3; clone_size: .; d_call: .; v_call: TRBV3-1/TRBV3-2; cdr3_aa: CASSPTGPGEGNTIYF; cdr3_nt: TGTGCCAGCAGCCCGACGGGTCCCGGGGAAGGAAACACCATATATTTT
j_call: TRBJ1-5; clone_size: .; d_call: .; v_call: TRBV5-6; cdr3_aa: CASSLSGDQPQHF; cdr3_nt: TGTGCCAGCAGCTTGTCAGGGGATCAGCCCCAGCATTTT
j_call: TRBJ2-7; clone_size: .; d_call: TRBD1; v_call: TRBV29-1; cdr3_aa: CSVGMGTGTYEQYF; cdr3_nt: TGCAGCGTTGGAATGGGGACAGGGACCTACGAGCAGTACTTC
j_call: TRBJ2-1; clone_size: .; d_call: .; v_call: TRBV4-1; cdr3_aa: CASSRNELYNEQFF; cdr3_nt: TGCGCCAGCAGCCGAAACGAGTTATACAATGAGCAGTTCTTC
j_call: TRBJ2-2; clone_size: .; d_call: .; v_call: TRBV5-4; cdr3_aa: CASSLAGVLAGELFF; cdr3_nt: TGTGCCAGCAGCTTGGCAGGTGTACTAGCCGGGGAGCTGTTTTTT
j_call: TRBJ2-5; clone_size: .; d_call: TRBD2; v_call: TRBV6-5; cdr3_aa: CANGRGKTQYF; cdr3_nt: TGTGCCAACGGGAGGGGAAAGACCCAGTACTTC
j_call: TRBJ1-6; clone_size: .; d_call: .; v_call: TRBV21-1; cdr3_aa: CASIVRDRESPLHF; cdr3_nt: TGTGCCAGCATTGTTAGGGACAGGGAATCACCCCTCCACTTT
j_call: TRBJ2-7; clone_size: .; d_call: .; v_call: TRBV5-4; cdr3_aa: CASSWGTLSSYEQYF; cdr3_nt: TGTGCCAGCAGCTGGGGGACTCTCAGCTCCTACGAGCAGTACTTC
j_call: TRBJ1-2; clone_size: .; d_call: .; v_call: TRBV4-3; cdr3_aa: CASSQDGGAVKGYTF; cdr3_nt: TGCGCCAGCAGCCAAGATGGAGGGGCGGTGAAGGGCTACACCTTC
j_call: TRBJ2-7; clone_size: .; d_call: .; v_call: TRBV6-6; cdr3_aa: CASSYQAGDYEQYF; cdr3_nt: TGTGCCAGCAGTTATCAGGCAGGGGACTACGAGCAGTACTTC
j_call: TRBJ2-1; clone_size: .; d_call: .; v_call: TRBV6-1; cdr3_aa: CASSEDLADEQFF; cdr3_nt: TGTGCCAGCAGTGAAGACCTAGCAGATGAGCAGTTCTTC
j_call: TRBJ1-5; clone_size: .; d_call: TRBD1; v_call: TRBV6-1; cdr3_aa: CASSSSQGNQPQHF; cdr3_nt: TGTGCCAGCAGTTCCTCACAGGGGAATCAGCCCCAGCATTTT
j_call: TRBJ1-2; clone_size: .; d_call: .; v_call: TRBV11-2; cdr3_aa: CASSLTGFGYGYTF; cdr3_nt: TGTGCCAGCAGCTTAACGGGGTTTGGATATGGCTACACCTTC
j_call: TRBJ2-2; clone_size: .; d_call: TRBD2; v_call: TRBV7-2; cdr3_aa: CASSLDPGLAGINTGELFF; cdr3_nt: TGTGCCAGCAGCTTAGATCCGGGACTAGCGGGGATCAACACCGGGGAGCTGTTTTTT
j_call: TRBJ2-3; clone_size: .; d_call: .; v_call: TRBV12-3/TRBV12-4; cdr3_aa: CASSGGTDTQYF; cdr3_nt: TGTGCCAGTTCGGGGGGCACAGATACGCAGTATTTT
j_call: TRBJ2-3; clone_size: few; d_call: TRBD2; v_call: TRBV5-5; cdr3_aa: CASSLAGSGGARDTQYF; cdr3_nt: TGTGCCAGCAGCTTGGCTGGTAGCGGGGGGGCAAGAGATACGCAGTATTTT
j_call: TRBJ2-7; clone_size: .; d_call: TRBD2; v_call: TRBV9; cdr3_aa: CASSVTSGAYYEQYF; cdr3_nt: TGTGCCAGCAGCGTGACTAGCGGGGCCTACTACGAGCAGTACTTC
j_call: TRBJ1-2; clone_size: once; d_call: .; v_call: TRBV20-1; cdr3_aa: CSAQYGYTF; cdr3_nt: TGCAGTGCTCAATATGGCTACACCTTC
j_call: TRBJ2-2; clone_size: .; d_call: .; v_call: TRBV13; cdr3_aa: CASSFPGTRFELFF; cdr3_nt: TGTGCCAGCAGCTTCCCCGGGACACGTTTTGAGCTGTTTTTT
j_call: TRBJ2-7; clone_size: few; d_call: .; v_call: TRBV7-9; cdr3_aa: CASSLGLPSSYEQYF; cdr3_nt: TGTGCCAGCAGCTTAGGACTCCCGAGCTCCTACGAGCAGTACTTC
j_call: TRBJ2-3; clone_size: .; d_call: TRBD2; v_call: TRBV19; cdr3_aa: CASSWTSETDTQYF; cdr3_nt: TGTGCCAGTTCCTGGACTAGCGAGACAGATACGCAGTATTTT
j_call: TRBJ1-4; clone_size: .; d_call: TRBD1; v_call: TRBV19; cdr3_aa: CASSSPGDRGEKLFF; cdr3_nt: TGTGCCAGTAGTTCCCCTGGGGACAGGGGAGAAAAACTGTTTTTT
j_call: TRBJ1-2; clone_size: .; d_call: TRBD1; v_call: TRBV6-5; cdr3_aa: CASHPGTGVGYTF; cdr3_nt: TGTGCCAGCCACCCCGGGACAGGGGTGGGCTACACCTTC
j_call: TRBJ1-6; clone_size: .; d_call: TRBD1; v_call: TRBV6-6; cdr3_aa: CASSPFLGQTGDNSPLHF; cdr3_nt: TGTGCCAGCAGTCCCTTTTTGGGGCAAACAGGGGATAATTCACCCCTCCACTTT
j_call: TRBJ1-1; clone_size: .; d_call: .; v_call: TRBV4-1; cdr3_aa: CASSQEGAVTEAFF; cdr3_nt: TGCGCCAGCAGCCAAGAGGGGGCGGTGACTGAAGCTTTCTTT
j_call: TRBJ1-1; clone_size: .; d_call: TRBD1; v_call: TRBV3-1/TRBV3-2; cdr3_aa: CASSHGEGTGQYTEAFF; cdr3_nt: TGTGCCAGCAGCCATGGTGAAGGGACAGGGCAGTACACTGAAGCTTTCTTT
j_call: TRBJ2-1; clone_size: .; d_call: .; v_call: TRBV7-9; cdr3_aa: CASSPTVLNEQFF; cdr3_nt: TGTGCCAGCAGCCCAACAGTACTCAATGAGCAGTTCTTC
j_call: TRBJ2-3; clone_size: .; d_call: .; v_call: TRBV24-1; cdr3_aa: CATSGPRGSTDTQYF; cdr3_nt: TGTGCCACCAGTGGCCCCCGGGGGAGCACAGATACGCAGTATTTT
j_call: TRBJ2-1; clone_size: .; d_call: .; v_call: TRBV7-9; cdr3_aa: CASSLILDAGEQFF; cdr3_nt: TGTGCCAGCAGCTTAATTTTAGATGCCGGTGAGCAGTTCTTC
j_call: TRBJ1-2; clone_size: once; d_call: .; v_call: TRBV19; cdr3_aa: CASSIQGPNYGYTF; cdr3_nt: TGTGCCAGTAGTATTCAGGGGCCCAACTATGGCTACACCTTC
j_call: TRBJ1-2; clone_size: .; d_call: .; v_call: TRBV19; cdr3_aa: CASGWDYGYTF; cdr3_nt: TGTGCCAGCGGGTGGGACTATGGCTACACCTTC
j_call: TRBJ1-1; clone_size: .; d_call: TRBD1; v_call: TRBV7-6; cdr3_aa: CASSVWTGSLPEAFF; cdr3_nt: TGTGCCAGCAGCGTATGGACAGGGAGTCTCCCTGAAGCTTTCTTT
j_call: TRBJ2-2; clone_size: .; d_call: TRBD2; v_call: TRBV20-1; cdr3_aa: CSASLAGNGELFF; cdr3_nt: TGCAGTGCTAGTCTAGCGGGGAATGGGGAGCTGTTTTTT
j_call: TRBJ2-7; clone_size: .; d_call: TRBD1; v_call: TRBV4-3; cdr3_aa: CASSQLGSEGQRSYEQYF; cdr3_nt: TGCGCCAGCAGCCAATTGGGTAGTGAGGGACAGAGATCCTACGAGCAGTACTTC
j_call: TRBJ1-2; clone_size: .; d_call: .; v_call: TRBV24-1; cdr3_aa: CATSDQYGYTF; cdr3_nt: TGTGCCACCAGTGACCAATATGGCTACACCTTC
j_call: TRBJ2-6; clone_size: .; d_call: .; v_call: TRBV19; cdr3_aa: CASSTTDGVLGVLTF; cdr3_nt: TGTGCCAGTAGTACCACCGACGGGGTCCTCGGGGTCCTGACTTTC
j_call: TRBJ2-7; clone_size: .; d_call: .; v_call: TRBV6-5; cdr3_aa: CASSYGEYEQYF; cdr3_nt: TGTGCCAGCAGTTACGGAGAATACGAGCAGTACTTC
j_call: TRBJ1-2; clone_size: .; d_call: .; v_call: TRBV7-9; cdr3_aa: CASSLSHIKVDGYTF; cdr3_nt: TGTGCCAGCAGCTTATCCCACATTAAAGTCGATGGCTACACCTTC
j_call: TRBJ2-7; clone_size: .; d_call: .; v_call: TRBV6-2/TRBV6-3; cdr3_aa: CASSYAQAYYEQYF; cdr3_nt: TGTGCCAGCAGTTACGCGCAGGCCTACTACGAGCAGTACTTC
j_call: TRBJ1-6; clone_size: .; d_call: .; v_call: TRBV27; cdr3_aa: CASSLSASSYNSPLHF; cdr3_nt: TGTGCCAGCAGTTTATCCGCTAGCTCCTATAATTCACCCCTCCACTTT
j_call: TRBJ1-1; clone_size: .; d_call: .; v_call: TRBV5-1; cdr3_aa: CASNPTTDRFSNTEAFF; cdr3_nt: TGCGCCAGCAACCCTACCACCGACAGGTTTTCGAACACTGAAGCTTTCTTT
j_call: TRBJ2-4; clone_size: .; d_call: TRBD2; v_call: TRBV3-1/TRBV3-2; cdr3_aa: CASSQGGSTNIQYF; cdr3_nt: TGTGCCAGCAGCCAAGGCGGGAGTACTAACATTCAGTACTTC
j_call: TRBJ2-7; clone_size: .; d_call: TRBD2; v_call: TRBV27; cdr3_aa: CASSFHSGAGGEQYF; cdr3_nt: TGTGCCAGCAGTTTCCATTCCGGGGCGGGGGGCGAGCAGTACTTC
j_call: TRBJ2-7; clone_size: few; d_call: .; v_call: TRBV3-1/TRBV3-2; cdr3_aa: CATIKQGTEGEQYF; cdr3_nt: TGTGCCACCATTAAACAGGGGACTGAGGGAGAGCAGTACTTC
j_call: TRBJ2-2; clone_size: once; d_call: .; v_call: TRBV5-6; cdr3_aa: CASSWLRGSNTGELFF; cdr3_nt: TGTGCCAGCAGCTGGCTCCGGGGGTCCAACACCGGGGAGCTGTTTTTT